The rows below give T cell receptor beta chains drawn from one sample of a study of T cells after yellow fever vaccination. TCRdb re-called the 5' RACE reads with MiXCR, one entry per CDR3 protein. The sample contains more than 300,000 distinct CDR3 sequences, 3.5% to 5% of which appear only once. The sample in question was PBMCs, obtained 15 days after the yellow fever booster vaccination. These receptors came from a man aged 18 to 29 who received the YFV17D yellow fever vaccine. The CDR3 runs from the conserved cysteine through the conserved F or W. Each record gives: D gene, J gene, V gene, clone size, CDR3 DNA, CDR3 protein. A D gene is named only where the DNA matches it firmly. Only part of the rows carry a size: once, few, many, or a class if the clone is expanded.

TRBD1 TRBJ1-6 TRBV20-1 many TGCAGTGCACAAGACAGGGTTGGATCACCCCTCCACTTT CSAQDRVGSPLHF
TRBD1 TRBJ1-5 TRBV19 . TGTGCCAGTAGTATCCGGACAGGGGGCAATCAGCCCCAGCATTTT CASSIRTGGNQPQHF
. TRBJ2-2 TRBV9 many TGTGCCAGCAGCGTAGATGGGCAGGGTGGCACCGGGGAGCTGTTTTTT CASSVDGQGGTGELFF
. TRBJ1-6 TRBV27 . TGTGCCAGCAGTTTATCTACTGGGCACCGTAATTCACCCCTCCACTTT CASSLSTGHRNSPLHF
. TRBJ2-5 TRBV5-4 few TGTGCCAGCAGCCAGAAGGACAGCTTTCAAGAGACCCAGTACTTC CASSQKDSFQETQYF
TRBD2 TRBJ2-5 TRBV18 . TGTGCCAGCTCACCAGCTAGCGGGGGGAACCAAGAGACCCAGTACTTC CASSPASGGNQETQYF
. TRBJ2-1 TRBV6-6 many TGTGCCATTTTAGCCGACAGGGGAGGGTACAATGAGCAGTTCTTC CAILADRGGYNEQFF
TRBD2 TRBJ2-7 TRBV7-2 many TGTGCCAGCAGCTTAGACAGCGGGGGGAACTACGAGCAGTACTTC CASSLDSGGNYEQYF
. TRBJ2-5 TRBV6-2/TRBV6-3 . TGTGCCAGCAGTTATATGGGCCCCGAGTACTTC CASSYMGPEYF
TRBD1 TRBJ2-3 TRBV10-3 many TGTGCCATCAGTGGGGACAGCGATACGCAGTATTTT CAISGDSDTQYF
. TRBJ1-3 TRBV6-1 . TGTGCCAGCAGTGAACAACAGGCGGACTCTGGAAACACCATATATTTT CASSEQQADSGNTIYF
. TRBJ1-4 TRBV27 . TGTGCCAGCAGTTTCTCTTTAGGGGACGAAAAACTGTTTTTT CASSFSLGDEKLFF
. TRBJ2-5 TRBV5-5 few TGTGCCAGCAGCTCGCCCCAGGGGCGAGAGACCCAGTACTTC CASSSPQGRETQYF
. TRBJ2-1 TRBV7-2 few TGTGCCAGCAGCTTAGCCCCGGGGGCCGGCGTCAATGAGCAGTTCTTC CASSLAPGAGVNEQFF
TRBD1 TRBJ2-7 TRBV11-2 few TGTGCCAGCACCCTAAGGGCTCCCGGACAGGGGGTCTACGAGCAGTACTTC CASTLRAPGQGVYEQYF
. TRBJ1-6 TRBV7-9 . TGTGCCAGCAGCGAACGTGGCGGGGGCGTTTCACCCCTCCACTTT CASSERGGGVSPLHF
TRBD1 TRBJ2-6 TRBV20-1 few TGCAGTGCTCACAGGGGGAAGTCTGGGGCCAACGTCCTGACTTTC CSAHRGKSGANVLTF
. TRBJ2-1 TRBV24-1 . TGTGCCACCAGTGAAAGACGGGCCGGATTAAATGAGCAGTTCTTC CATSERRAGLNEQFF
. TRBJ1-2 TRBV6-5 few TGTGCCAGCAGTTACGACTGGGACTATGGCTACACCTTC CASSYDWDYGYTF
. TRBJ2-2 TRBV4-1 many TGCGCCAGCAGCCAAGGGGTCGGGGGCACCGGGGAGCTGTTTTTT CASSQGVGGTGELFF
. TRBJ2-1 TRBV18 many TGTGCCAGCTCCCCGGACGGAGGGAAGTTCTTC CASSPDGGKFF
. TRBJ2-7 TRBV3-1 . TGTGCCAGCAGCCACGGGGCGGGGTTCCGCGAGCAGTACTTC CASSHGAGFREQYF
TRBD1 TRBJ2-1 TRBV28 many TGTGCCAGCAGTTTCCTCCGGGACAGGGGCTCCTACAATGAGCAGTTCTTC CASSFLRDRGSYNEQFF
. TRBJ2-3 TRBV7-2 . TGTGCCAGCAGCTCCAGAGGGTTTGTAGATACGCAGTATTTT CASSSRGFVDTQYF
. TRBJ1-6 TRBV6-5 many TGTGCCAGCAGTTACTCGATGGGGGAAGGGAGCAATTCACCCCTCCACTTT CASSYSMGEGSNSPLHF
TRBD1 TRBJ2-1 TRBV11-2 few TGTGCCAGCAGACCAACCCACAGGGGCGAGCAGTTCTTC CASRPTHRGEQFF
TRBD1 TRBJ2-1 TRBV7-2 many TGTGCCAGCAAAATAGGACAGGGGGGAAACAATGAGCAGTTCTTC CASKIGQGGNNEQFF
TRBD1 TRBJ1-2 TRBV5-1 many TGCGCCAGCAGCTCAGGGGGTGACTATGGCTACACCTTC CASSSGGDYGYTF
. TRBJ2-3 TRBV12-3/TRBV12-4 many TGTGCCAGCAGACTAGGGGGGGGAGATACGCAGTATTTT CASRLGGGDTQYF
TRBD2 TRBJ2-2 TRBV6-2/TRBV6-3 . TGTGCCAGCAGTTATCCCCGACTAGCGGAGAACACCGGGGAGCTGTTTTTT CASSYPRLAENTGELFF
TRBD1 TRBJ1-4 TRBV4-1 . TGCGCCAGCAGACTTGGGGCGGGACAGGGAAAGGGAAAACTGTTTTTT CASRLGAGQGKGKLFF
. TRBJ2-5 TRBV3-1 few TGTGCCAGCAGCCAACCGACTGTAAAAGAGACCCAGTACTTC CASSQPTVKETQYF
. TRBJ2-6 TRBV4-3 . TGCGCCAGCAGCCAGAGGACAACTGGGGCCAACGTCCTGACTTTC CASSQRTTGANVLTF
TRBD2 TRBJ2-3 TRBV28 few TGTGCCAGCAGCCGCCCCCCCCGGACTAGCGGGCCCCTTGACGCAGATACGCAGTATTTT CASSRPPRTSGPLDADTQYF
TRBD1 TRBJ1-5 TRBV4-1 . TGCGCCAGCAGCCATGCCTGGGACAGGGCAGGCCCGGTACGCCAGCATTTT CASSHAWDRAGPVRQHF
TRBD2 TRBJ2-6 TRBV20-1 . TGCAGTGCTAGAGATGTTGTTGGCGGGGGAGTCCTGACTTTC CSARDVVGGGVLTF
. TRBJ2-7 TRBV7-3 few TGTGCCAGCAGCCCATTACCGACAGAACCCTACGAGCAGTACTTC CASSPLPTEPYEQYF
. TRBJ2-7 TRBV7-2 . TGTGCCAGCAGCTTAGCGGGGAGTACGCGTACCTACGAGCAGTACTTC CASSLAGSTRTYEQYF
. TRBJ1-5 TRBV5-4 few TGTGCCAGCAGTCCATGGGACGGAGGGCCCCAGCATTTT CASSPWDGGPQHF
TRBD2 TRBJ2-5 TRBV4-3 many TGCGCCAGCAGCCGGGCAGGGACTAGCGGGGGGGAAGAGACCCAGTACTTC CASSRAGTSGGEETQYF
TRBD1 TRBJ1-2 TRBV6-5 many TGTGCCAGCAGTTCGGGACAGGGAAGTGGCTACACCTTC CASSSGQGSGYTF
TRBD2 TRBJ2-2 TRBV4-2 . TGTGCCAGCAGCCAACGGAGCGGGGGGCTATCGAACACCGGGGAGCTGTTTTTT CASSQRSGGLSNTGELFF
. TRBJ1-4 TRBV7-6 many TGTGCCAGCAGCTTATGGGTGTCGGGAGCTAATGAAAAACTGTTTTTT CASSLWVSGANEKLFF
. TRBJ2-6 TRBV5-1 many TGCGCCAGCAACGACGGGAACGCTGGGGCCAACGTCCTGACTTTC CASNDGNAGANVLTF
TRBD2 TRBJ2-2 TRBV4-1 many TGCGCCAGCAGCCAAGTATCCCGGACTAGCGGGGCTTACACCGGGGAGCTGTTTTTT CASSQVSRTSGAYTGELFF
. TRBJ2-1 TRBV27 few TGTGCCAGCACCCGGGGGCCCTCGGGCAATGAGCAGTTCTTC CASTRGPSGNEQFF
. TRBJ2-7 TRBV5-6 few TGTGCCAGCAGCATGACAGACTACGAGCAGTACTTC CASSMTDYEQYF
. TRBJ2-1 TRBV5-1 many TGCGCCAGCAGCTTGGACGCATCCCCCGACAATGAGCAGTTCTTC CASSLDASPDNEQFF
. TRBJ1-4 TRBV20-1 many TGCAGTGCTAGCTACGGGGCCGGGAAACTGTTTTTT CSASYGAGKLFF
. TRBJ1-2 TRBV2 . TGTGCCAGCAGTGAAAGGCAGGAGCTCTTC CASSERQELF
. TRBJ1-1 TRBV6-1 . TGTGCCAGCAGTGCTGGGGACGACTTGCTGAACACTGAAGCTTTCTTT CASSAGDDLLNTEAFF
. TRBJ2-5 TRBV7-6 few TGTGCCAGCAGCTCTCTCTCGGAGACCCAGTACTTC CASSSLSETQYF
. TRBJ1-4 TRBV6-5 few TGTGCCAGCAGTTACTCCGGCCCTTTAGGTGGACGAAGAAAACTGTTTTTT CASSYSGPLGGRRKLFF
. TRBJ2-7 TRBV20-1 many TGCAGTGCCGCCAACACGATCTCCTACGAGCAGTACTTC CSAANTISYEQYF